This TCR beta chain was identified in a study of blood T cell repertoires in COVID-19. The data were produced by immunoSEQ multiplex PCR, yet TCRdb's version contains in-frame clones alone and is incomplete. This sample carries fewer than 250,000 clones, roughly 80% of them seen once, and the ten largest clones take around 2.3%. Germline CDR1 SGHTA, CDR2 FQGTGA. With 4 bases removed from V and 1 base from J, the gap between germline ends came to 10 bases. The CDR3 is 14 amino acids. This clonotype originated in a woman in her thirties or forties with active or convalescent COVID-19. The chain joins TRBV7-3 to TRBJ1-1; perhaps TRBD1 as D (6 bases). Sample: peripheral blood. CDR3 protein: CASSSGHQNTEAFF. CDR3 bases: TGTGCCAGCAGCTCGGGACACCAGAACACTGAAGCTTTCTTT.